These 2 T cell receptor beta chains were all obtained from the same sample, sequenced in a study of chronic HIV infection and antiretroviral therapy (dated by TCRdb to about 2015). Library construction relied on 5' RACE. Reads for this sample came from an Illumina MiSeq. The raw public data were reprocessed by TCRdb itself: fastp quality trimming at Q25, MiXCR clonotype calling, in-frame beta chains only. Identical CDR3 protein sequences are pooled into one entry, listed with their most common genes and DNA. In all, the sample holds roughly 48,000 distinct CDR3 sequences, and about a fifth of those were seen once. Of the sample, under 3.5% is held by the ten largest clones. The source material was peripheral blood. The source of these receptors is an adult who had HIV and had not received antiretroviral therapy, or was an uninfected healthy control (not recorded which).

The table lists this clonotype with a few counts. The rearrangement joins TRBV29-1 to TRBJ1-1; TRBD1 is a possible D gene (5 bases). The CDR3 covers 15 residues. V lost 3 bases to trimming and J lost 0 bases, with 14 bases between them. Germline values: CDR1 SQVTM, CDR2 ANQGSEA. In nucleotides, the CDR3 is TGCAGCGTTGATCGCTCGGGGGGGGTGAACACTGAAGCTTTCTTT. Its protein is CSVDRSGGVNTEAFF. Full variable domain (missing parts from reference TRBV29-1 and TRBJ1-1): SAVISQKPSRDICQRGTSLTIQCQVDSQVTMMFWYRQQPGQSLTLIATANQGSEATYESGFVIDKFPISRPNLTFSTLTVSNMSPEDSSIYLCSVDRSGGVNTEAFFGQGTRLTVV.

The rearrangement uses TRBV2 and TRBJ1-2, with 8 nucleotides matching TRBD1. Germline-derived CDR1 and CDR2 are SNHLY and FYNNEI. V gave up 5 bases and J gave up 4 bases; unmatched junction bases: 6. CDR3 length: 14 amino acids. CDR3 loop: CASSSQGGGYGYTF. CDR3 DNA sequence: TGTGCCAGCAGTTCACAGGGGGGCGGCTATGGCTACACCTTC.